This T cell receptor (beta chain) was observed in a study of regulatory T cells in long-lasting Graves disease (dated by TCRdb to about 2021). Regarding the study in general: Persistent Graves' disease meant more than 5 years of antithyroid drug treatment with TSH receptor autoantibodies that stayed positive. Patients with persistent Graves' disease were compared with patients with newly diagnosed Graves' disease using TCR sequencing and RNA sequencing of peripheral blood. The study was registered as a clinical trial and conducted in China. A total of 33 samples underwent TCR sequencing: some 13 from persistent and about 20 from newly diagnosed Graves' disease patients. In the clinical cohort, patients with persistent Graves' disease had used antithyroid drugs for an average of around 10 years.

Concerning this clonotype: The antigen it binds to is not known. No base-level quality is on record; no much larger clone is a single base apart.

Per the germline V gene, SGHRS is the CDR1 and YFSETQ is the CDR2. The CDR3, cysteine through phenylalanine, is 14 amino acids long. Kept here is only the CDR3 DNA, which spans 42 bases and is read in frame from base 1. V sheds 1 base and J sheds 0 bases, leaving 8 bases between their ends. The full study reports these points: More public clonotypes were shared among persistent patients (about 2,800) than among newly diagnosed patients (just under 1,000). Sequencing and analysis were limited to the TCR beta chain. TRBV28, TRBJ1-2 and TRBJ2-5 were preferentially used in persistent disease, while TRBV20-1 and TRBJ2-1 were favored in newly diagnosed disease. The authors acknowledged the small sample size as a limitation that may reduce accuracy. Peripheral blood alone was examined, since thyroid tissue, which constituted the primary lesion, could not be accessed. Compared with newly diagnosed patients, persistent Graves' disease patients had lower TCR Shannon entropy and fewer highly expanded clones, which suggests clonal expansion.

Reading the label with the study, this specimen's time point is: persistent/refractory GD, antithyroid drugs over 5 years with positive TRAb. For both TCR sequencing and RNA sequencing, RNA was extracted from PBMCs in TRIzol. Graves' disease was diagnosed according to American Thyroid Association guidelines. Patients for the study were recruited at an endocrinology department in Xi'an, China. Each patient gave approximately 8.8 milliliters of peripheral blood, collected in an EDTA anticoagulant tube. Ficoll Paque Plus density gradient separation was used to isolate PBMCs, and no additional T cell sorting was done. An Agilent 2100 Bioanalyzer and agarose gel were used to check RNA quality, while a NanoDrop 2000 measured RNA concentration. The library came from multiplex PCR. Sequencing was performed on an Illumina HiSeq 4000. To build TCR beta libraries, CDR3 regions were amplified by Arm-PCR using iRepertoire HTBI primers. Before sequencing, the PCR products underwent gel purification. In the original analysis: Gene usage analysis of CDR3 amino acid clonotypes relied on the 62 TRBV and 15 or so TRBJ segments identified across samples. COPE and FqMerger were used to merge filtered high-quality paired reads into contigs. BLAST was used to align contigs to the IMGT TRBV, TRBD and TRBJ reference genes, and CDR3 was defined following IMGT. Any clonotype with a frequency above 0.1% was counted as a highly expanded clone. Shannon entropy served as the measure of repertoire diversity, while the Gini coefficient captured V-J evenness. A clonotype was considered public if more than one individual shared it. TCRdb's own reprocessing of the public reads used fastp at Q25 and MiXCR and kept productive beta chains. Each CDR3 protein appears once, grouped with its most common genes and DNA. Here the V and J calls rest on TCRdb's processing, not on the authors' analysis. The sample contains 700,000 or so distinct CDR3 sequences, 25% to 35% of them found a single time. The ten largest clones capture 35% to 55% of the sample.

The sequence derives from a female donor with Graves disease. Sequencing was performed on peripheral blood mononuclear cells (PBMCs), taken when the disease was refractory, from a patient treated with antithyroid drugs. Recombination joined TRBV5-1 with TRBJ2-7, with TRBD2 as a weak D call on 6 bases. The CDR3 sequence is CASSLWEDSYEQYF. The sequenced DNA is TGCGCCAGCAGCTTGTGGGAGGACTCCTACGAGCAGTACTTC.